The 18 T cell receptor beta chains in this list originate from one sample, sequenced in a study of regulatory T cells in long-lasting Graves disease. HTBI primers from iRepertoire and Arm-PCR of CDR3 regions yielded the TCR beta libraries. From the multiplex PCR reads, TCRdb called clonotypes with MiXCR, one entry per CDR3 protein. This repertoire shows about 620,000 distinct CDR3 sequences, around 17% found once; its top ten account for about 18%. Time point in this sample: newly diagnosed GD, antithyroid drugs for less than 3 months. Construction of the TCR library relied on RNA isolated from PBMCs. These same data were also listed under a study on T cells in Graves' hyperthyroidism and ophthalmopathy.

The sample here was peripheral blood mononuclear cells (PBMCs), taken at new diagnosis, from a patient treated with antithyroid drugs. These TCRs come from a woman aged 30 to 39 with Graves disease.

This clonotype was observed at least ten times. V and J are TRBV6-1 and TRBJ2-7; the match to TRBD1 covers 9 bases. The CDR3 has 13 residues. V gave up 7 bases and J gave up 6 bases; unmatched junction bases: 7. CDR1 is MNHNS, CDR2 SASEGT, per germline. CDR3 in amino acids: CASTWTGVREQYF. The DNA for the CDR3 is TGTGCCAGCACTTGGACAGGGGTCCGCGAGCAGTACTTC.

This clonotype has ten or more counts. This chain connects TRBV28 to TRBJ2-2; a weak D match, TRBD1 (5 bases). Germline CDR1 and CDR2: MDHEN and SYDVKM. V lost 9 bases, J lost 7 bases, and 15 bases lay in between. The length of the CDR3 is 13 residues. The CDR3 protein is CASISPGYGELFF. The CDR3 nucleotides read TGTGCCAGTATTTCGCCAGGGTACGGGGAGCTGTTTTTT.

This clonotype was seen repeatedly, ten times or more. The chain couples TRBV18 to TRBJ2-7; D possibly corresponds to TRBD2 (6 bases). In germline, CDR1 is KGHSH, CDR2 LQKENI. This CDR3 is 14 amino acids long. V was clipped by 2 bases and J by 3 bases, with 11 bases between them. CDR3 bases: TGTGCCAGCTCACCAGGGCGGGAAAACTACGAGCAGTACTTC. This gives the protein CASSPGRENYEQYF.

This clonotype was seen a few times. V gene TRBV6-2 or TRBV6-3 combines with J gene TRBJ2-7, with TRBD1 matching 10 bases. The J segment lost 0 bases and the V segment lost 6 bases, leaving 5 bases of the junction unmatched. This CDR3 region has 15 residues. Germline-derived CDR1 and CDR2 are MNHEY and SVGEGT. The CDR3, as DNA: TGTGCCAGCAGCCCGGGACAGGGGAGCTCCTACGAGCAGTACTTC. It specifies CASSPGQGSSYEQYF.

This clonotype was seen repeatedly, ten times or more. The V and J genes are TRBV7-9 and TRBJ2-5, with TRBD2 as a possible D gene (5 bases). With 3 bases removed from V and 5 bases from J, the gap between germline ends came to 22 bases. Germline-derived CDR1 and CDR2 are SEHNR and FQNEAQ (reference sequence). The length of the CDR3 is 17 residues. The CDR3 DNA sequence: TGTGCCAGCAGCTTTAAAACGTTGCGGGCGGGTTTGGAGACCCAGTACTTC. This translates into CASSFKTLRAGLETQYF.

This clonotype was found a few times. A read error is possible here, since a much larger clone lies one base away. The chain has TRBV6-5 and TRBJ2-2; the D is unclear. Germline V gives CDR1 MNHEY, CDR2 SVGAGI. This CDR3 comprises 12 residues. Here the CDR3 reads CANSYSTGELFF. CDR3 bases: TGTGCCAACAGTTACTCGACCGGGGAGCTGTTTTTT.

This clonotype appeared many times. The J gene is TRBJ1-5, the V gene TRBV12-3 or TRBV12-4; D may be TRBD1 (5 bases). The CDR3 sequence is 16 residues long. V was cut by 0 bases and J by 1 base, with 10 bases left in between. CDR3 residues: CASSLASGGSNQPQHF. In DNA form, the CDR3 reads TGTGCCAGCAGTTTAGCAAGTGGGGGGAGCAATCAGCCCCAGCATTTT.

Notes on this clonotype: The junction departs from the called germline gene at one end, perhaps through a read error. The J gene is TRBJ1-4, the V gene TRBV3-1; the D is unclear. This CDR3 has 14 amino acids. Germline lookup yields CDR1 LGHDT and CDR2 YNNKEL (reference sequence). DNA for the CDR3: TGTGCCAGCAGCCAAGGGGCCCAGCCGGAAAAACTGTGTTTT. Translation gives CASSQGAQPEKLCF.

Turning to this clonotype: A read error is possible here, since a much larger clone lies one base away. The chain links TRBV6-5 to TRBJ1-1; D gene uncertain. Germline CDR1 and CDR2: MNHEY and SVGAGI. Between the trimmed V and J ends, which lost 1 base and 4 bases, there was a span of 28 bases. The CDR3 consists of 20 residues. The CDR3 region is CASSYLLASISGEMSTEAFF. The CDR3 DNA reads TGTGCCAGCAGTTACTTGTTAGCATCAATAAGTGGGGAAATGAGCACTGAAGCTTTCTTT.

This clonotype was seen at least ten times. The CDR3, as DNA: TGTGCCACCAGTCTGGACAGGGATGGTGGCACAGATACGCAGTATTTT. This encodes CATSLDRDGGTDTQYF. The V gene is TRBV24-1, the J gene TRBJ2-3; 8 bases fit TRBD1. V lost 6 bases and J lost 1; bases outside the gene matches: 8. CDR3 size: 16 residues. The germline V gene encodes CDR1 KGHDR and CDR2 SFDVKD.

V gene TRBV4-1 combines with J gene TRBJ2-3; tentatively, D is TRBD2 (6 bases). From germline, CDR1 is MGHRA and CDR2 YSYEKL. The CDR3 consists of 17 residues. The V end was cut by 2 bases, the J end by 4 bases, with 19 bases between. Written as DNA, the CDR3 is TGCGCCAGCAGCCAATCTCCCCCTAGCGATGGGGCAGATACGCAGTATTTT. Amino acid sequence: CASSQSPPSDGADTQYF.

This clonotype has ten or more counts. The chain couples TRBV28 to TRBJ2-5; D ambiguous. The CDR3 sequence is 14 residues long. Germline CDR1 and CDR2: MDHEN and SYDVKM. The germline V and J ends were trimmed by 2 bases and 5 bases, with 12 bases remaining between them. The CDR3: CASSLGLLRETQYF. In nucleotides, the CDR3 is TGTGCCAGCAGTTTAGGTCTACTTAGGGAGACCCAGTACTTC.

There are many counts of this clonotype. CDR3 DNA sequence: TGTGCCAGCAGAGGACAGTCCTATAATTCACCCCTCCACTTT. Its protein is CASRGQSYNSPLHF. J is TRBJ1-6 and V is TRBV2; D is possibly TRBD1 (6 bases). From germline, CDR1 is SNHLY and CDR2 FYNNEI. This CDR3 has 14 residues. V gave up 6 bases and J gave up 1 base, with 7 bases separating them.

This clonotype was found many times. V usage is TRBV12-3 or TRBV12-4 and J usage is TRBJ1-1, with D possibly being TRBD1 (5 bases). V was shortened by 8 bases and J by 7 bases, with 20 bases between the two germline ends. This CDR3 region has 14 residues. CDR3 in DNA: TGTGCCAGCGAATTTTCAGGAGTTGGGGGTGAAGCTTTCTTT. Translated: CASEFSGVGGEAFF.

V is TRBV4-2 and J is TRBJ2-5; the match to TRBD1 covers 7 bases. Germline CDR1 reads LGHNA; CDR2 reads YNFKEQ. There are 15 residues in the CDR3. The V segment lost 1 base and the J segment 4 bases; nucleotides outside the gene matches: 6. Written as DNA, the CDR3 is TGTGCCAGCAGCCAAGCCACAGGGGTGGGAGAGACCCAGTACTTC. Translated: CASSQATGVGETQYF.

The J gene is TRBJ2-7, the V gene TRBV9, with D uncertain. Germline assignment: CDR1 SGDLS and CDR2 YYNGEE. This CDR3 has 15 amino acids. Trimming stripped 0 bases from V and 3 bases from J, with 13 bases between. The DNA of the CDR3 is TGTGCCAGCAGCGTAGGCCCCGGTGCCCTCTACGAGCAGTACTTC. It encodes CASSVGPGALYEQYF.

This rearrangement joins TRBV7-9 to TRBJ1-2; D might be TRBD1 (5 bases). CDR1 and CDR2 from the germline V gene are SEHNR and FQNEAQ (reference sequence). This CDR3 spans 14 amino acids. V was clipped by 4 bases and J by 4 bases, with 13 bases between them. The CDR3 DNA sequence: TGTGCCAGCAGCTCCGACAGTGGGGTCTATGGCTACACCTTC. Translation: CASSSDSGVYGYTF.

This chain links TRBV20-1 with TRBJ2-1, with 9 bases identical to TRBD1. Germline loops: CDR1 DFQATT, CDR2 SNEGSKA (reference sequence). The CDR3 is made up of 15 amino acids. V lost 6 bases and J lost 5; bases outside the gene matches: 11. The CDR3 DNA is TGCAGTGCAGAGGCCCGGGACAGGGAAAACAATGAGCAGTTCTTC. Residues: CSAEARDRENNEQFF.